This T cell receptor (beta chain) was identified during a study of blood T cell repertoires in COVID-19. The overall study: Donors in the United States, Italy and Spain gave samples during acute or convalescent COVID-19. PBMCs, B-cell-depleted T cells, or T cells provided the cDNA or gDNA that made up the material.

This CDR3 comprises 15 residues. Trimming shortened V by 5 bases and J by 8 bases, and 19 bases separated the two germline ends. Germline V CDR1 and CDR2: KGHSH, LQKENI. The authors' processing: Nucleated cell counts were estimated from reference gene primer amplification. Produced via immunoSEQ multiplex PCR; TCRdb's table is partial and in-frame only. D and trimming come from the DNA, and the V and J calls and clone size come from that table. Of about 47,000 clones listed, 88% are singletons. The source material was peripheral blood. The V call is TRBV18, the J call TRBJ1-5; tentatively, D is TRBD1 (5 bases). This receptor was obtained from a man in his fifties or sixties with active COVID-19. Here the CDR3 reads CASSGAPTQVEPQHF. The CDR3 DNA is TGTGCCAGCTCAGGGGCACCTACGCAAGTGGAGCCCCAGCATTTT.